This TCR beta chain was sequenced during a study of long-term antiretroviral therapy in people with HIV. People in the study who had HIV all got their treatment in the United States. Study outcomes and limitations: Controls exceeded HIV repertoires in CDR3 length range.

The libraries were made with immunoSEQ v3.0 at survey level. Generated by immunoSEQ multiplex PCR, the TCRdb table keeps only in-frame clones and is missing some. The sample includes about 3,300 clones, 88% seen only once; the top ten take roughly 4%. This CDR3 has 16 amino acids. Germline values: CDR1 SGHNT, CDR2 YYREEE (reference sequence). On this clone itself: Its specificity is unknown.

The chain has TRBV5-4 and TRBJ2-5; 9 bases map to TRBD2. The end of the DNA is better explained by TRBJ2-7, so the J call may be wrong. This clonotype was sampled from a woman aged 45-60 years with HIV. The source was unsorted PBMCs, collected 0.3 years after starting antiretroviral therapy. CDR3 residues: CASTLGGRGGTYEQYF. Written as DNA, the CDR3 is TGTGCCAGCACCCTCGGTGGGCGGGGGGGCACCTACGAGCAGTACTTC.